One and the same sample provided the 24 T cell receptor beta chains below, sequenced in a study of T cell responses to AZD1222 COVID-19 vaccine. Using immunoSEQ multiplex PCR, the repertoire was profiled, and TCRdb retains in-frame clones only, with some absent. The sample contains 200,000 or so clones, about 90% of which appear only once. The sequencing here drew on peripheral blood, taken on day 0 of AZD1222 vaccination. Every receptor here comes from an adult in good health.

Worth noting for this clone: Different DNA sequences within this sample yield the same CDR3. CDR3: CASSQGGGGGGNTIYF. CDR3 DNA: TGCGCCAGCAGCCAAGGGGGAGGTGGCGGGGGAAACACCATATATTTT. This rearrangement joins TRBV4-1 to TRBJ1-3, with no clear D. Germline lookup yields CDR1 MGHRA and CDR2 YSYEKL. V lost 1 base and J lost 4, with 14 bases in between. This CDR3 spans 16 amino acids.

This rearrangement joins TRBV29-1 to TRBJ2-5; D may correspond to TRBD1 or TRBD2 (5 bases each). Between the trimmed V and J ends, which lost 8 bases and 0 bases, there was a span of 16 bases. Germline CDR1 SQVTM, CDR2 ANQGSEA. This CDR3 is 14 amino acids long. The CDR3 region is CSIFGGWDQETQYF. CDR3 DNA sequence: TGCAGCATCTTTGGGGGATGGGACCAAGAGACCCAGTACTTC.

This clone has only one observation. The gene calls are TRBV7-9 and TRBJ2-1; 7 nucleotides line up with TRBD1. The CDR3 loop spans 13 amino acids. The V gene end was trimmed by 2 bases and the J gene end by 7 bases; junction bases not matched to a gene: 2. Germline assignment: CDR1 SEHNR and CDR2 FQNEAQ (reference sequence). The CDR3 sequence is CASSLLQGNEQFF. The CDR3 bases are TGTGCCAGCAGCTTACTACAGGGGAATGAGCAGTTCTTC.

The chain recombines TRBV9 with TRBJ2-7, with 9 bases matching TRBD1. This CDR3 spans 15 amino acids. V was clipped by 1 base and J by 0 bases; unmatched bases: 2. In germline, CDR1 is SGDLS, CDR2 YYNGEE. CDR3 DNA: TGTGCCAGCAGCGTAACGGGACAGGGCTCCTACGAGCAGTACTTC. Its protein product is CASSVTGQGSYEQYF.

CDR3 bases: TGCGCCAGCAGCCTAAAGCCACACGAGCAGTACTTC. This gives the protein CASSLKPHEQYF. This chain connects TRBV4-1 to TRBJ2-7; D ambiguous. Looked up from germline, CDR1 is MGHRA and CDR2 is YSYEKL. The CDR3 totals 12 residues. Trimming cost V 4 bases and J 5 bases, with 9 bases left between them.

The chain recombines TRBV10-2 with TRBJ1-5; the D gene is possibly TRBD1 (6 bases). This CDR3 region has 14 residues. Germline V gives CDR1 WSHSY, CDR2 SAAADI. V was pared by 0 bases and J by 6 bases, with 9 bases between. This CDR3 is CASSESGGLQPQHF. The CDR3 DNA reads as TGCGCCAGCAGTGAGTCAGGGGGGCTTCAGCCCCAGCATTTT.

The chain couples TRBV3-1 (or the pseudogene TRBV3-2) to TRBJ1-4, with D maybe TRBD1 (6 bases). Germline loops: CDR1 LGHDT, CDR2 YNNKEL (reference sequence). CDR3 length: 15 residues. V dropped 4 bases and J dropped 7 bases, with 16 bases sitting between them. In nucleotides, the CDR3 is TGTGCCAGCAGCCCGTCTCGGGGGGCGGGTGAAAAACTGTTTTTT. Translation gives CASSPSRGAGEKLFF.

The chain combines TRBV14 with TRBJ2-1, with 7 nucleotides matching TRBD1. Per the germline V gene, CDR1 is SGHDN and CDR2 is FVKESK. J was trimmed by 0 bases and V by 0 bases; bases with no gene match: 17. The CDR3 consists of 21 residues. This CDR3 reads CASSQDPRTGRGGSSYNEQFF. The CDR3 DNA reads as TGTGCCAGCAGCCAAGATCCCCGGACAGGTCGGGGTGGATCCTCCTACAATGAGCAGTTCTTC.

This chain joins TRBV28 and TRBJ2-7, with D tentatively TRBD1 (6 bases). V was cut by 5 bases and J by 7 bases, with 18 bases left in between. This CDR3 region has 14 residues. Germline assignment: CDR1 MDHEN and CDR2 SYDVKM. The CDR3 DNA follows: TGTGCCAGCAGTCCGATTCGACAGGAAGCAGAGCAGTACTTC. This gives the protein CASSPIRQEAEQYF.

The chain couples TRBV28 to TRBJ2-5, with no clear D. The CDR3 has 14 amino acids. From germline, CDR1 is MDHEN and CDR2 SYDVKM. The V and J ends lost 8 bases and 5 bases respectively, with 18 bases between them. CDR3 coding DNA: TGTGCCAGCTGCTCCTTTGTGGCTCAGGAGACCCAGTACTTC. Translating it yields CASCSFVAQETQYF.

The chain carries TRBV30 and TRBJ1-4; D remains unclear. V was shortened by 1 base and J by 8 bases, with 14 bases between the two germline ends. From germline, CDR1 is GTSNPN and CDR2 SVGIG (reference sequence). The CDR3 length is 14 residues. CDR3 nucleotides: TGTGCCTGGAGTGGGCTATGGACCGGGGAAAAACTGTTTTTT. It codes for CAWSGLWTGEKLFF.

Note on this clone: Distinct nucleotide sequences in the sample also encode this CDR3. This chain uses TRBV19 with TRBJ2-1, with D possibly being TRBD1 (6 bases). Germline values: CDR1 LNHDA, CDR2 SQIVND (reference sequence). This CDR3 comprises 15 residues. Between the trimmed V and J ends, which lost 7 bases and 0 bases, there was a span of 13 bases. CDR3 nucleotide sequence: TGTGCCAGTACCGCTGACAGGAGCTCCTACAATGAGCAGTTCTTC. Translation: CASTADRSSYNEQFF.

The chain recombines TRBV2 with TRBJ1-5; 8 nucleotides agree with TRBD1. The CDR3 covers 15 residues. Germline CDR1 SNHLY, CDR2 FYNNEI. V trimming: 6 bases; J trimming: 3 bases; junction bases outside the gene matches: 7. The CDR3 loop is CASRDRDRYNQPQHF. CDR3 coding DNA: TGTGCCAGCAGAGACCGGGACAGGTACAATCAGCCCCAGCATTTT. Drawing the rest from reference TRBV2 and TRBJ1-5, the complete variable domain is EPEVTQTPSHQVTQMGQEVILRCVPISNHLYFYWYRQILGQKVEFLVSFYNNEISEKSEIFDDQFSVERPDGSNFTLKIRSTKLEDSAMYFCASRDRDRYNQPQHFGDGTRLSIL.

The V gene is TRBV19, the J gene TRBJ1-5; D remains unclear. V was cut by 3 bases and J by 0 bases, with 9 bases left in between. CDR3 length: 15 amino acids. Germline lookup yields CDR1 LNHDA and CDR2 SQIVND (reference sequence). CDR3 residues: CASSIGQHSNQPQHF. CDR3 DNA: TGTGCCAGTAGTATCGGTCAGCATAGCAATCAGCCCCAGCATTTT.

The chain has TRBV27 and TRBJ1-6; no firm D call. Trimming removed 5 bases from V and 2 bases from J, with 7 bases in between. The length of the CDR3 is 14 residues. Germline CDR1 and CDR2: MNHEY and SMNVEV (reference sequence). DNA for the CDR3: TGTGCCAGCAGTGTGAGCGCCTATAATTCACCCCTCCACTTT. Residues: CASSVSAYNSPLHF.

CDR3 loop: CASSQGLGPGTDTQYF. The CDR3, as DNA: TGTGCCAGCAGCCAAGGACTAGGCCCCGGCACAGATACGCAGTATTTT. The rearrangement uses TRBV14 and TRBJ2-3, with D perhaps TRBD2 (6 bases). CDR3 size: 16 residues. V was shortened by 1 base and J by 1 base, with 12 bases between the two germline ends. CDR1 is SGHDN, CDR2 FVKESK, per germline.

The J gene is TRBJ2-3, the V gene TRBV12-5, with TRBD1 identical over 9 bases. Trimming at V came to 6 bases and at J to 5 bases, leaving 6 bases not matched to a gene. The CDR3 loop spans 14 amino acids. Germline values: CDR1 LGHNT, CDR2 FRNRAP. CDR3 loop: CASGAGQGIDTQYF. For the CDR3, the DNA is TGTGCTAGTGGAGCGGGACAGGGAATAGATACGCAGTATTTT.

The sample holds one count of this clone. The V and J genes are TRBV10-3 and TRBJ1-4; 8 bases line up with TRBD1. V lost 0 bases to trimming and J lost 8 bases; unmatched junction nucleotides: 8. CDR1 and CDR2 (germline): ENHRY, SYGVKD. The CDR3 covers 16 residues. The CDR3 protein is CAISESPQGAEEKLFF. The CDR3 DNA sequence: TGTGCCATCAGTGAGTCCCCGCAGGGGGCAGAAGAAAAACTGTTTTTT.

The chain combines TRBV2 with TRBJ2-3; D possibly corresponds to TRBD2 (5 bases). The V end was cut by 10 bases, the J end by 2 bases, with 10 bases between. Germline assignment: CDR1 SNHLY and CDR2 FYNNEI. This CDR3 region has 12 residues. The DNA for the CDR3 is TGTGCCATATGGGGAGCCACAGATACGCAGTATTTT. Translating gives CAIWGATDTQYF.

A few counts support this clone. J is TRBJ1-2 and V is TRBV7-3, with D perhaps matching TRBD1 (6 bases). The CDR3 is made up of 15 amino acids. Per germline, CDR1 SGHTA and CDR2 FQGTGA. V was clipped by 5 bases and J by 6 bases, with 19 bases between them. CDR3 protein: CASSEHVGGADGYTF. CDR3 DNA sequence: TGTGCCAGCAGCGAACATGTGGGGGGCGCTGATGGCTACACCTTC.

This sequence joins TRBV7-2 and TRBJ1-2, with TRBD1 matching over 9 bases. There are 13 residues in the CDR3. With 5 bases clipped from V and 9 bases from J, the junction kept 7 bases outside the gene matches. Germline CDR1 SGHTA, CDR2 FQGNSA. CDR3 DNA: TGTGCCAGCAGCCCCCGGGACAGGGAGAGCTACACCTTC. Translation: CASSPRDRESYTF.

V is TRBV3-1 (or the pseudogene TRBV3-2) and J is TRBJ1-2; D call uncertain. V lost 9 bases, J lost 3 bases, and 20 bases lay in between. This CDR3 has 15 residues. CDR1 and CDR2 (germline): LGHDT, YNNKEL (reference sequence). The CDR3 coding sequence is TGTGCCAGTCAACCTGGCGCGAGGGCTTACTATGGCTACACCTTC. Its translation: CASQPGARAYYGYTF.

The chain has TRBV5-1 and TRBJ1-1; TRBD1 is a possible D gene (6 bases). V lost 0 bases and J 0 bases, leaving 9 bases between the germline ends. The germline gives CDR1 SGHRS, CDR2 YFSETQ. This CDR3 has 15 amino acids. For the CDR3, the DNA is TGCGCCAGCAGCTTGGGCGCAGGGGTGAACACTGAAGCTTTCTTT. Protein product: CASSLGAGVNTEAFF.

A note on this clone: Other nucleotide sequences from this sample produce the same CDR3. This chain connects TRBV3-1 (or the pseudogene TRBV3-2) to TRBJ2-7, with 11 bases identical to TRBD1. The CDR3 covers 16 residues. Losses at the gene ends were 4 bases for V and 1 base for J; bases not matched to a gene: 6. Germline CDR1 is LGHDT and CDR2 is YNNKEL (reference sequence). CDR3 in amino acids: CASSPLGQGGSYEQYF. CDR3 DNA: TGTGCCAGCAGCCCCCTGGGACAGGGGGGTTCCTACGAGCAGTACTTC.